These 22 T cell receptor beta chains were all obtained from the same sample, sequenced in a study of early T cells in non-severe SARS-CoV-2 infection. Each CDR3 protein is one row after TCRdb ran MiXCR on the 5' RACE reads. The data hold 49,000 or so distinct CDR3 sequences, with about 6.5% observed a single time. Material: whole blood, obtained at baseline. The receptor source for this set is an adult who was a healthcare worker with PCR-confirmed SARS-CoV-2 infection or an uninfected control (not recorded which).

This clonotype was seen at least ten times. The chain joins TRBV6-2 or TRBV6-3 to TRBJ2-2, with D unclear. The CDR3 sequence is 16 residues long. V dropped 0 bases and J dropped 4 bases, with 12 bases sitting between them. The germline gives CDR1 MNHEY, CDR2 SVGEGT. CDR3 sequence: CASSYSAIRSTGELFF. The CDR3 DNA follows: TGTGCCAGCAGTTACTCGGCCATACGGAGCACCGGGGAGCTGTTTTTT.

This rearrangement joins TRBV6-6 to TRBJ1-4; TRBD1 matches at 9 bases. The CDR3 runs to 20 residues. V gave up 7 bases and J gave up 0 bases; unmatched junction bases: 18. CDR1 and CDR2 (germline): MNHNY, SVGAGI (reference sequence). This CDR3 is CASTRAGANTGGATNEKLFF. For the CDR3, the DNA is TGTGCCAGCACTAGGGCTGGGGCTAATACAGGGGGCGCAACTAATGAAAAACTGTTTTTT.

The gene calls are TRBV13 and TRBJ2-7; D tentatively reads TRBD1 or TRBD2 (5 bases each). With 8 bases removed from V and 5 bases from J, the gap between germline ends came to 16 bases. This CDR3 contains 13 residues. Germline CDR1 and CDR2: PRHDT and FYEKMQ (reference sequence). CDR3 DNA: TGTGCCAGCCGTTCCGGGGCCCGGGACGAGCAGTACTTC. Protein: CASRSGARDEQYF. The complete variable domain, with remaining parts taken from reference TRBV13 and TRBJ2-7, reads AAGVIQSPRHLIKEKRETATLKCYPIPRHDTVYWYQQGPGQDPQFLISFYEKMQSDKGSIPDRFSAQQFSDYHSELNMSSLELGDSALYFCASRSGARDEQYFGPGTRLTVT.

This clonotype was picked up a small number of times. The CDR3 region is CASSLSPGQDLEQYF. Written as DNA, the CDR3 is TGCGCCAGCAGCTTATCCCCGGGACAGGACCTCGAGCAGTACTTC. V is TRBV5-1 and J is TRBJ2-7; 8 nucleotides line up with TRBD1. Trimming cost V 2 bases and J 6 bases; bases outside gene matches: 10. CDR1 and CDR2 (germline): SGHRS, YFSETQ. The CDR3 has 15 amino acids.

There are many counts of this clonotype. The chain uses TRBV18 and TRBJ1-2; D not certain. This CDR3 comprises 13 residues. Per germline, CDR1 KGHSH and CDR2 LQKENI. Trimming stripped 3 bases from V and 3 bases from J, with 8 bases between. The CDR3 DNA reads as TGTGCCAGCTCACCCCGGGGTGACTATGGCTACACCTTC. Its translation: CASSPRGDYGYTF.

In DNA form, the CDR3 reads TGCGCCAGCAGCTCAGGACAGGGGGCCCAAGAGACCCAGTACTTC. Encoded protein: CASSSGQGAQETQYF. The chain has TRBV5-1 and TRBJ2-5; TRBD1 matches 11 bases. This CDR3 region has 15 residues. Germline CDR1 and CDR2: SGHRS and YFSETQ. J lost 1 base, V lost 3 bases, and 2 bases had no gene match. The full variable domain, its missing parts supplied by reference TRBV5-1 and TRBJ2-5, is KAGVTQTPRYLIKTRGQQVTLSCSPISGHRSVSWYQQTPGQGLQFLFEYFSETQRNKGNFPGRFSGRQFSNSRSEMNVSTLELGDSALYLCASSSGQGAQETQYFGPGTRLLVL.

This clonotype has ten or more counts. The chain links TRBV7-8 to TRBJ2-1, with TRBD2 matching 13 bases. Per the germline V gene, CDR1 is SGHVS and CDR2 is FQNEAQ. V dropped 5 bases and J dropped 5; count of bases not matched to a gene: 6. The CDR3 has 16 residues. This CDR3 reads CASSTTGTSGNNEQFF. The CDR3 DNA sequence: TGTGCCAGCAGCACCACCGGGACTAGCGGGAACAATGAGCAGTTCTTC.

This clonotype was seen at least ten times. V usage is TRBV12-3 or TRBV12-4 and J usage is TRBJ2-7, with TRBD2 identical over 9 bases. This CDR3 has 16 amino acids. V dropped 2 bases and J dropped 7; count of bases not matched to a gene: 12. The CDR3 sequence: CASSLRDWGLAGEQYF. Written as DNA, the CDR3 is TGTGCCAGCAGTTTACGGGACTGGGGTCTAGCGGGGGAGCAGTACTTC.

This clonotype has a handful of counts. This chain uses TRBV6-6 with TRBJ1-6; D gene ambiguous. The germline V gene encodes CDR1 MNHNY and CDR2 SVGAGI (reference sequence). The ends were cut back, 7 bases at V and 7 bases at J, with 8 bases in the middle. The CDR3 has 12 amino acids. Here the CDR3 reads CASTAGNSPLHF. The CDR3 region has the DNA TGTGCCAGCACCGCCGGAAATTCACCCCTCCACTTT.

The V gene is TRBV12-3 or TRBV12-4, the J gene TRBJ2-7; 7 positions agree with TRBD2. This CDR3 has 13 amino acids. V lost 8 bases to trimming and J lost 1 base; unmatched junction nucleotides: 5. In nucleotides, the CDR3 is TGTGCCAGCGTTCGCGGGGGTTCCTACGAGCAGTACTTC. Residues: CASVRGGSYEQYF.

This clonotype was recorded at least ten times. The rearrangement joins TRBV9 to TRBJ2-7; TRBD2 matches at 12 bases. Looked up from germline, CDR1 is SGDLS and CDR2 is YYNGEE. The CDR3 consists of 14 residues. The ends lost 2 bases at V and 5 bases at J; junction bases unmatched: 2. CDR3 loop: CASSVRTSGDEQYF. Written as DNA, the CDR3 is TGTGCCAGCAGCGTGAGGACTAGCGGGGACGAGCAGTACTTC.

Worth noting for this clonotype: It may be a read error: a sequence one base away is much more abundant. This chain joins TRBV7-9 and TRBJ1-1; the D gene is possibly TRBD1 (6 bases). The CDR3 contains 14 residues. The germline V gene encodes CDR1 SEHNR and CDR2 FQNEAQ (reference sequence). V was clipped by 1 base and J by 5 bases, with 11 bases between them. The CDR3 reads CASSLDGTWTEAFF. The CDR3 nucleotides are TGTGCCAGCAGCTTAGATGGGACATGGACTGAAGCTTTCTTT.

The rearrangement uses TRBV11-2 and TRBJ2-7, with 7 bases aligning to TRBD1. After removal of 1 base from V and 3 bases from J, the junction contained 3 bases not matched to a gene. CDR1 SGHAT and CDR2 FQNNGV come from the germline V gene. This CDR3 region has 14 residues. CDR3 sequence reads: CASSLGTGFYEQYF. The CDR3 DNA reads TGTGCCAGCAGCTTAGGGACAGGTTTCTACGAGCAGTACTTC.

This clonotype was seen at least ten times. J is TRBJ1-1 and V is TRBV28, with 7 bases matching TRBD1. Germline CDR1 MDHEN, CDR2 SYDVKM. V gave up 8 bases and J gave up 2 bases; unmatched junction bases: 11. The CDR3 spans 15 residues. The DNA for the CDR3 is TGTGCCAGCGAGGGGGCCGACAGCATAAACACTGAAGCTTTCTTT. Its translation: CASEGADSINTEAFF.

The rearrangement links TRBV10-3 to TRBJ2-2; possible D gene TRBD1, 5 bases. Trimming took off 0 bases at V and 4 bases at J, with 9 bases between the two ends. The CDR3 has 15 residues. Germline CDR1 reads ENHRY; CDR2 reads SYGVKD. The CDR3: CAISESTGFTGELFF. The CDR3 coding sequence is TGTGCCATCAGTGAGTCTACAGGATTCACCGGGGAGCTGTTTTTT.

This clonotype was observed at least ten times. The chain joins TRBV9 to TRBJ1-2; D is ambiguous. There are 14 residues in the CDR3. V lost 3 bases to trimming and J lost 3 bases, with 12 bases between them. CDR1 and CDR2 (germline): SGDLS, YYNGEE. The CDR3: CASSASPGDYGYTF. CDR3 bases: TGTGCCAGCAGCGCCTCACCCGGGGACTATGGCTACACCTTC.

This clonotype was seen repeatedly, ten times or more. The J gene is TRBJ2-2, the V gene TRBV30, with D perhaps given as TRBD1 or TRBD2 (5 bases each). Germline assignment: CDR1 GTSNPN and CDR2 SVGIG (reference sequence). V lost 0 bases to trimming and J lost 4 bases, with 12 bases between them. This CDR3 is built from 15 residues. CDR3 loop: CAWSVRGRGTGELFF. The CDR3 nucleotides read TGTGCCTGGAGTGTAAGGGGTCGGGGCACCGGGGAGCTGTTTTTT.

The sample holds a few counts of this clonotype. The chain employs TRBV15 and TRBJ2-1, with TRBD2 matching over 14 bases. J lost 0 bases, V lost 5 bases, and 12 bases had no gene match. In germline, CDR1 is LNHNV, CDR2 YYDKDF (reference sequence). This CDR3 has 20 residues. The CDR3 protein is CATSGPGGLAGASSYNEQFF. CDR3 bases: TGTGCCACCAGCGGCCCTGGGGGACTAGCGGGGGCCAGCTCCTACAATGAGCAGTTCTTC.

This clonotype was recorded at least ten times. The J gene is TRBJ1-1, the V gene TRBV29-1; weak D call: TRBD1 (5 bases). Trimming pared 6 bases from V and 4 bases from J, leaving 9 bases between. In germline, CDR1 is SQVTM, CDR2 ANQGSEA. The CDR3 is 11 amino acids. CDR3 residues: CSVLRGTEAFF. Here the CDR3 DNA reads TGCAGCGTCCTAAGGGGCACTGAAGCTTTCTTT.

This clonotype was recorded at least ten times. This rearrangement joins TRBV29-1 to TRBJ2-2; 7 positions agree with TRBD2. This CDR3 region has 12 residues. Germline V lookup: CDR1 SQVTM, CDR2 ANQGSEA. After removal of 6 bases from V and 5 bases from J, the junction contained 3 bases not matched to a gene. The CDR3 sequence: CSVSGGTGELFF. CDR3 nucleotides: TGCAGCGTCTCCGGGGGGACCGGGGAGCTGTTTTTT.

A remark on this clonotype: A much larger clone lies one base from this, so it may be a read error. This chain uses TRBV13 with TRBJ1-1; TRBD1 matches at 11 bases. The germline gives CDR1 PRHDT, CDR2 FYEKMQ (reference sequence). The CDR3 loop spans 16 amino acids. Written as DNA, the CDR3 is TGTGTCAGCAGCTTCTACGGGACAGGGGGGAACACTGAAGCTTTCTTT. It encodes CVSSFYGTGGNTEAFF.

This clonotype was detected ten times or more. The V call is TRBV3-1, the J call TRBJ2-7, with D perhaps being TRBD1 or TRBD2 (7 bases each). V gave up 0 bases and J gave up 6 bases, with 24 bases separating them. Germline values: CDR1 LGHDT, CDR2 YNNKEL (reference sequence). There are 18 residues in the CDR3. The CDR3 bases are TGTGCCAGCAGCCAAGACGAGGGAGCGGGGACAGTCTACTCCGAGCAGTACTTC. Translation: CASSQDEGAGTVYSEQYF.